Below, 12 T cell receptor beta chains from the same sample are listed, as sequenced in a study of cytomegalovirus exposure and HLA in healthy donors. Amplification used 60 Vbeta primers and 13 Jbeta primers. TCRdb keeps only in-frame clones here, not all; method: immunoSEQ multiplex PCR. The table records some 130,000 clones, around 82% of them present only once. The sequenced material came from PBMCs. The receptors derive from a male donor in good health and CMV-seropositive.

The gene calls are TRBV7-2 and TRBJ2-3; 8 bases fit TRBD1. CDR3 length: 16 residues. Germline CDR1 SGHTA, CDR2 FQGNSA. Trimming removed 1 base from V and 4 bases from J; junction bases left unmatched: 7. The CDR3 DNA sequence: TGTGCCAGCAGCTTAGGCAGGGGGCCGATGGCAGATACGCAGTATTTT. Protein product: CASSLGRGPMADTQYF.

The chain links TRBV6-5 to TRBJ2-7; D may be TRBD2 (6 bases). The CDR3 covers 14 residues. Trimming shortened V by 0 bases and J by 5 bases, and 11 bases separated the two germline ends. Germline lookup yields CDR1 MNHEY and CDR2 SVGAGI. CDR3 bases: TGTGCCAGCAGTTACTCTTCTAGCGCCCACGAGCAGTACTTC. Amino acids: CASSYSSSAHEQYF.

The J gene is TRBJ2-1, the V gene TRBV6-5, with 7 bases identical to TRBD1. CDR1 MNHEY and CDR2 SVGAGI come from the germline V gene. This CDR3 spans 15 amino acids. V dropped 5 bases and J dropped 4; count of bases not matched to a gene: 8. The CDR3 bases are TGTGCCAGCAGTCTTGACAGGGTGCGTTACAATGAGCAGTTCTTC. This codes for CASSLDRVRYNEQFF.

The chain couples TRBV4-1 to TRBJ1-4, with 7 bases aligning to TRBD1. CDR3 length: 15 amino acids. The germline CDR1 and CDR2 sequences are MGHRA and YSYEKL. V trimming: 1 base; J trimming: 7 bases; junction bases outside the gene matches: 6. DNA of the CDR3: TGCGCCAGCAGCCAAGGGGCAGGGGGAAGTGAAAAACTGTTTTTT. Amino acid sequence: CASSQGAGGSEKLFF.

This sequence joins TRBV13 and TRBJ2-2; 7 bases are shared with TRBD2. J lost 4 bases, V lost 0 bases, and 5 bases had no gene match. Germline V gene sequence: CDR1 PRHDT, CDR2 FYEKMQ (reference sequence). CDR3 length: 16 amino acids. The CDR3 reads CASSLGEREGTGELFF. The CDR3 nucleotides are TGTGCCAGCAGCTTAGGCGAGAGGGAGGGCACCGGGGAGCTGTTTTTT.

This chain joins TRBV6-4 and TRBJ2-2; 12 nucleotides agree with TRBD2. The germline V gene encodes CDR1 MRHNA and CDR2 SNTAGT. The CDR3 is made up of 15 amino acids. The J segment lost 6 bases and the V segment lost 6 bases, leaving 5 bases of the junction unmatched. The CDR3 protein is CASSRTSGIAGELFF. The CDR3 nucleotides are TGTGCCAGCAGCAGGACTAGCGGGATCGCCGGGGAGCTGTTTTTT.

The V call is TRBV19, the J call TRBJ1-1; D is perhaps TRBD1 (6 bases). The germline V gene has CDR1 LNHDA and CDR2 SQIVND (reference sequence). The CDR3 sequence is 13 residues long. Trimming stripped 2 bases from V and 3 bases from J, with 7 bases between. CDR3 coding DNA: TGTGCCAGTAGTATAAAGGGGGACACTGAAGCTTTCTTT. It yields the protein CASSIKGDTEAFF.

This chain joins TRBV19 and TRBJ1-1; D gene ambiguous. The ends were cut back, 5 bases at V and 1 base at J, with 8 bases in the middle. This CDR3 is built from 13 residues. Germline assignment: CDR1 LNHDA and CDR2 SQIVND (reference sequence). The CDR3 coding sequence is TGTGCCAGTAGTGCACAGAAGAACACTGAAGCTTTCTTT. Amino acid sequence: CASSAQKNTEAFF.

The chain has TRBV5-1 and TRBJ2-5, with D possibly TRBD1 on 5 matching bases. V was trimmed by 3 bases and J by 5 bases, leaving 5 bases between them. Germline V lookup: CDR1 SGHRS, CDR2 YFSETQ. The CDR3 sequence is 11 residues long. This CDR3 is CASSWGETQYF. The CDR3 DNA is TGCGCCAGCAGCTGGGGCGAGACCCAGTACTTC.

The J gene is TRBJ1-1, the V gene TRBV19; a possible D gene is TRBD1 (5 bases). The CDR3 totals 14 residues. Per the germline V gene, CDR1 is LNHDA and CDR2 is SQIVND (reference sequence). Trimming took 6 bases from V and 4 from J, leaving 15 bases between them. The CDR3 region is CASRKGRSVTEAFF. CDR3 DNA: TGTGCCAGTAGAAAGGGGAGGTCGGTCACTGAAGCTTTCTTT.

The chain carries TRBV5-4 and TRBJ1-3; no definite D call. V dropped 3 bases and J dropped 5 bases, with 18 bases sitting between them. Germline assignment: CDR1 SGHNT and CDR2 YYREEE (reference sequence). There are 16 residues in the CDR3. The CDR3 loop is CASSYVGLTNRNTIYF. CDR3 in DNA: TGTGCCAGCAGCTATGTCGGTCTGACAAATAGAAACACCATATATTTT.

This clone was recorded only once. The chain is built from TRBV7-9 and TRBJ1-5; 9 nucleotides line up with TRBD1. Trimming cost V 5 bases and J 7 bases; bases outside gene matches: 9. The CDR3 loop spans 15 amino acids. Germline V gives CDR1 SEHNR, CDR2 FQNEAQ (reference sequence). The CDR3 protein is CASSHSDRGVQPQHF. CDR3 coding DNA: TGTGCCAGCAGCCACTCGGACAGGGGCGTACAGCCCCAGCATTTT. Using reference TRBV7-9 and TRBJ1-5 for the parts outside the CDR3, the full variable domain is DTGVSQNPRHKITKRGQNVTFRCDPISEHNRLYWYRQTLGQGPEFLTYFQNEAQLEKSRLLSDRFSAERPKGSFSTLEIQRTEQGDSAMYLCASSHSDRGVQPQHFGDGTRLSIL.